This passage covers 24 T cell receptor beta chains from one sample sequenced in a study of blood T cell repertoires in COVID-19. Assay: immunoSEQ multiplex PCR; the TCRdb copy retains only in-frame clones and omits some. The sample lists approximately 490,000 clones; about nine tenths were seen once. The sample comprised PBMCs or T cells enriched from blood (not recorded which). The receptors were gathered from a woman aged 18-30 years who had recovered from COVID-19.

The chain carries TRBV28 and TRBJ2-7; tentatively, D is TRBD2 (5 bases). There are 12 residues in the CDR3. Germline V gene sequence: CDR1 MDHEN, CDR2 SYDVKM. V lost 6 bases, J lost 7 bases, and 13 bases lay in between. This chain's CDR3 is CASREITGEQYF. The CDR3 DNA reads as TGTGCCAGCAGGGAGATCACGGGAGAGCAGTACTTC.

The chain couples TRBV20-1 to TRBJ1-2, with a possible D match to TRBD1 (5 bases). Germline V gene lookup returns CDR1 DFQATT and CDR2 SNEGSKA (reference sequence). This CDR3 is built from 11 residues. V was cut by 8 bases and J by 3 bases, with 10 bases left in between. The CDR3 bases are TGCAGTTCCATAGGGGACTATGGCTACACCTTC. Residues: CSSIGDYGYTF.

This chain links TRBV11-1 with TRBJ2-2; TRBD1 matches 8 bases. This CDR3 comprises 14 residues. With 5 bases clipped from V and 6 bases from J, the junction kept 5 bases outside the gene matches. CDR1 and CDR2 (germline): SGHAT, FQDESV (reference sequence). The CDR3 region has the DNA TGTGCCAGCAGCCTGGGACAGGTAGCCGGGGAGCTGTTTTTT. Protein product: CASSLGQVAGELFF.

The J gene is TRBJ1-2, the V gene TRBV7-2, with D hard to call. CDR3 length: 14 amino acids. Trimming took 6 bases from V and 7 from J, leaving 18 bases between them. CDR1 SGHTA and CDR2 FQGNSA come from the germline V gene. The CDR3 here is CASSPIYGGGGYTF. In nucleotides, the CDR3 is TGTGCCAGCAGTCCGATTTACGGCGGAGGTGGCTACACCTTC.

The chain couples TRBV5-6 to TRBJ2-3; D not resolved. With 2 bases removed from V and 5 bases from J, the gap between germline ends came to 6 bases. The V gene's germline CDR1 is SGHDT and CDR2 YYEEEE. This CDR3 comprises 12 residues. The CDR3 coding sequence is TGTGCCAGCAGCTTACAAATAGATACGCAGTATTTT. As protein: CASSLQIDTQYF.

V gene TRBV28 combines with J gene TRBJ2-5; 12 bases agree with TRBD1. This CDR3 has 16 residues. Trimming removed 4 bases from V and 5 bases from J; junction bases left unmatched: 8. Germline values: CDR1 MDHEN, CDR2 SYDVKM. CDR3 coding DNA: TGTGCCAGCAGTTCCCCGGGACAGGGGGCGCAGGAGACCCAGTACTTC. Protein sequence: CASSSPGQGAQETQYF.

This clone has a single count. The sample contains more than one DNA sequence encoding this CDR3. The chain uses TRBV29-1 and TRBJ1-1, with TRBD1 as a possible D gene (5 bases). V was pared by 3 bases and J by 4 bases, with 12 bases between. The CDR3 length is 13 residues. The germline CDR1 and CDR2 sequences are SQVTM and ANQGSEA. The CDR3 is CSVEGGGSTEAFF. In nucleotides, the CDR3 is TGCAGCGTTGAGGGCGGGGGGAGCACTGAAGCTTTCTTT. The entire variable domain, with the rest obtained from reference TRBV29-1 and TRBJ1-1, is as follows: SAVISQKPSRDICQRGTSLTIQCQVDSQVTMMFWYRQQPGQSLTLIATANQGSEATYESGFVIDKFPISRPNLTFSTLTVSNMSPEDSSIYLCSVEGGGSTEAFFGQGTRLTVV.

The chain is built from TRBV12-5 and TRBJ1-2, with 7 bases aligning to TRBD1. V gave up 5 bases and J gave up 4 bases; unmatched junction bases: 7. The CDR3 length is 14 residues. The V gene's germline CDR1 is LGHNT and CDR2 FRNRAP. The CDR3 DNA sequence: TGTGCTAGTGGTGCCGCAGGGGGGTTCTATGGCTACACCTTC. Residues: CASGAAGGFYGYTF.

V is TRBV5-1 and J is TRBJ2-5; no reliable D call. Trimming removed 4 bases from V and 3 bases from J, with 10 bases in between. The germline CDR1 and CDR2 sequences are SGHRS and YFSETQ. The CDR3 covers 13 residues. CDR3 DNA: TGCGCCAGCAGCAAATACCAGGAAGAGACCCAGTACTTC. This encodes CASSKYQEETQYF.

The rearrangement uses TRBV6-5 and TRBJ2-7; no definite D call. V gave up 7 bases and J gave up 3 bases, with 13 bases separating them. The CDR3 runs to 13 residues. CDR1 and CDR2 (germline): MNHEY, SVGAGI. This CDR3 reads CASTEVEYYEQYF. The CDR3 bases are TGTGCCAGCACCGAGGTGGAATACTACGAGCAGTACTTC.

The chain combines TRBV5-1 with TRBJ2-7; D perhaps matches TRBD1 (6 bases). CDR1 and CDR2 from the germline V gene are SGHRS and YFSETQ. The CDR3 runs 15 residues. Trimming removed 1 base from V and 3 bases from J, with 14 bases in between. In nucleotides, the CDR3 is TGCGCCAGCAGCTTGATACAGGGAAGATTCTACGAGCAGTACTTC. Protein product: CASSLIQGRFYEQYF.

The rearrangement uses TRBV4-1 and TRBJ1-5; the D is unclear. Germline lookup yields CDR1 MGHRA and CDR2 YSYEKL. V lost 0 bases to trimming and J lost 5 bases, with 11 bases between them. This CDR3 contains 15 residues. The DNA for the CDR3 is TGCGCCAGCAGCCAAGATCAGGCAAGAGATCAGCCCCAGCATTTT. This encodes CASSQDQARDQPQHF.

The chain couples TRBV7-9 to TRBJ2-3; D unresolved. V lost 2 bases, J lost 0 bases, and 12 bases lay in between. CDR3 length: 16 amino acids. The germline V gene has CDR1 SEHNR and CDR2 FQNEAQ (reference sequence). CDR3 nucleotide sequence: TGTGCCAGCAGCTTAAGTGGCCGAACAAGCACAGATACGCAGTATTTT. Its protein is CASSLSGRTSTDTQYF.

The chain combines TRBV28 with TRBJ2-7; 12 nucleotides match TRBD1. V trimming: 7 bases; J trimming: 8 bases; junction bases outside the gene matches: 12. This CDR3 is built from 15 residues. Germline V gives CDR1 MDHEN, CDR2 SYDVKM. This CDR3 reads CASTATGTGGSQQYF. The CDR3 DNA reads as TGTGCCAGCACCGCTACCGGGACAGGGGGCTCACAGCAGTACTTC. Based on the CDR3 plus reference TRBV28 and TRBJ2-7, the full variable domain is DVKVTQSSRYLVKRTGEKVFLECVQDMDHENMFWYRQDPGLGLRLIYFSYDVKMKEKGDIPEGYSVSREKKERFSLILESASTNQTSMYLCASTATGTGGSQQYFGPGTRLTVT.

On this clone: An end of the junction differs from the germline gene, which may be a read error. The V gene is TRBV5-1, the J gene TRBJ2-3; possibly TRBD2 for D (6 bases). Germline V gives CDR1 SGHRS, CDR2 YFSETQ. This CDR3 spans 17 amino acids. The CDR3 DNA is TGCGCCAGCATCTTGGGGGGAAAGCATAGCGTCACAGATACGCAGTATTTT. Residues: CASILGGKHSVTDTQYF.

V and J are TRBV5-4 and TRBJ1-2, with TRBD1 as a possible D gene (6 bases). V was cut by 0 bases and J by 8 bases, with 20 bases left in between. The CDR3 runs to 16 residues. CDR1 is SGHNT and CDR2 is YYREEE in the germline V gene (reference sequence). The CDR3 region is CASSLALGGALGGYTF. The CDR3 nucleotides are TGTGCCAGCAGCTTGGCCCTCGGGGGGGCCTTGGGGGGCTACACCTTC.

The chain joins TRBV18 to TRBJ2-7; TRBD1 agrees at 10 bases. This CDR3 contains 14 residues. Germline V gives CDR1 KGHSH, CDR2 LQKENI. V was pared by 3 bases and J by 4 bases, with 3 bases of the junction left unmatched. CDR3 region: CASSPGQGMYEQYF. CDR3 DNA: TGTGCCAGCTCACCGGGACAGGGGATGTACGAGCAGTACTTC.

The V and J genes are TRBV10-3 and TRBJ2-7, with 9 positions matching TRBD2. The germline gives CDR1 ENHRY, CDR2 SYGVKD. This CDR3 is 14 amino acids long. V gave up 6 bases and J gave up 3 bases; unmatched junction bases: 6. In nucleotides, the CDR3 is TGTGCCATCAGCTCTAGCGGGGACCTCTACGAGCAGTACTTC. It specifies CAISSSGDLYEQYF.

On this clone: Within the sample, other DNA sequences also encode this same CDR3. J is TRBJ2-3 and V is TRBV9; 8 bases are a match to TRBD2. J was trimmed by 3 bases and V by 0 bases; bases with no gene match: 3. The CDR3 has 15 residues. The germline gives CDR1 SGDLS, CDR2 YYNGEE. The CDR3 region has the DNA TGTGCCAGCAGCGTAGACGGCGGGGGGACAGATACGCAGTATTTT. The encoded protein is CASSVDGGGTDTQYF. Using reference TRBV9 and TRBJ2-3 for the parts outside the CDR3, the full variable domain is DSGVTQTPKHLITATGQRVTLRCSPRSGDLSVYWYQQSLDQGLQFLIQYYNGEERAKGNILERFSAQQFPDLHSELNLSSLELGDSALYFCASSVDGGGTDTQYFGPGTRLTVL.

The V gene is TRBV9, the J gene TRBJ1-3; no definite D call. V was clipped by 0 bases and J by 2 bases, with 12 bases between them. CDR3 length: 16 amino acids. CDR1 SGDLS and CDR2 YYNGEE come from the germline V gene. The CDR3 nucleotides read TGTGCCAGCAGCGTAGGGGGAGGCCTAACTGGAAACACCATATATTTT. The encoded protein is CASSVGGGLTGNTIYF.

V gene TRBV2 combines with J gene TRBJ2-7, with 7 bases identical to TRBD1. CDR3 size: 14 residues. The junction had 13 bases not matched to a gene; V was cut back by 6 bases and J by 8 bases. In germline, CDR1 is SNHLY, CDR2 FYNNEI. The CDR3 DNA sequence: TGTGCCAGCAGACCGGGGCAGGGGGATCGGAAGCAGTACTTC. The encoded protein is CASRPGQGDRKQYF.

The V call is TRBV5-1, the J call TRBJ2-7; 10 bases agree with TRBD1. Trimming at V came to 0 bases and at J to 7 bases, leaving 7 bases not matched to a gene. Looked up from germline, CDR1 is SGHRS and CDR2 is YFSETQ. The CDR3 covers 15 residues. The CDR3 nucleotides are TGCGCCAGCAGCTTGGAGGGACAGGGGTATCGGGAGCAGTACTTC. Its protein is CASSLEGQGYREQYF.

The V call is TRBV6-4, the J call TRBJ2-2, with 9 bases matching TRBD2. V dropped 3 bases and J dropped 4; count of bases not matched to a gene: 3. This CDR3 is 15 amino acids long. CDR1 and CDR2 from the germline V gene are MRHNA and SNTAGT. CDR3 nucleotide sequence: TGTGCCAGCAGTGAAGCGGGGGGAACCACCGGGGAGCTGTTTTTT. The encoded protein is CASSEAGGTTGELFF.

This clone has a single count. The CDR3 bases are TGTGCCAGCTCATTTTCCGACACGTCAAACACTGAAGCTTTCTTT. It specifies CASSFSDTSNTEAFF. The V gene is TRBV7-9, the J gene TRBJ1-1; the D is unclear. The CDR3 extends over 15 amino acids. CDR1 SEHNR and CDR2 FQNEAQ come from the germline V gene (reference sequence). Trimming removed 8 bases from V and 2 bases from J, with 18 bases in between.